Each of the 31 T cell receptor beta chains below was sequenced from the same sample in a study of cytomegalovirus exposure and HLA in healthy donors. TCRdb keeps only in-frame clones here, not all; method: immunoSEQ multiplex PCR. This table holds 260,000 or so clones, roughly 91% found once. Sequenced sample: PBMCs. These receptors were taken from a woman aged 25 to 45 in good health and CMV-seronegative.

The chain is built from TRBV2 and TRBJ2-2; D might be TRBD1 (7 bases). CDR1 is SNHLY, CDR2 FYNNEI, per germline. Deletions cut 7 bases from V and 4 bases from J, with 22 bases between. The CDR3 totals 17 residues. The DNA of the CDR3 is TGTGCCAGCACGGGAGAGGTCCCGGGACAGTTCACCGGGGAGCTGTTTTTT. This translates into CASTGEVPGQFTGELFF.

The V call is TRBV12-5, the J call TRBJ2-2, with D unclear. The CDR3 extends over 17 amino acids. The ends were cut back, 2 bases at V and 0 bases at J, with 13 bases in the middle. Germline CDR1 and CDR2: LGHNT and FRNRAP. CDR3 bases: TGTGCTAGTGGTTTGTTCCTGGGAAGGACGAACACCGGGGAGCTGTTTTTT. The encoded protein is CASGLFLGRTNTGELFF.

V and J are TRBV7-2 and TRBJ1-2, with D possibly being TRBD1 (5 bases). Germline V lookup: CDR1 SGHTA, CDR2 FQGNSA. V was trimmed by 10 bases and J by 7 bases, leaving 19 bases between them. The length of the CDR3 is 13 residues. The DNA for the CDR3 is TGTGCCACCACCCCCTCTCTAGGGGTTGGCTACACCTTC. Amino acid sequence: CATTPSLGVGYTF.

The rearrangement joins TRBV30 to TRBJ2-7, with D tentatively TRBD1 (6 bases). Per the germline V gene, CDR1 is GTSNPN and CDR2 is SVGIG (reference sequence). This CDR3 comprises 15 residues. V lost 3 bases and J lost 5, with 20 bases in between. The CDR3 spells CAWSAAGGLANEQYF. The CDR3 bases are TGTGCCTGGAGCGCCGCTGGGGGCCTAGCCAACGAGCAGTACTTC.

The chain joins TRBV7-9 to TRBJ2-7; 11 nucleotides agree with TRBD2. The CDR3 runs to 15 residues. After removal of 3 bases from V and 2 bases from J, the junction contained 3 bases not matched to a gene. The germline CDR1 and CDR2 sequences are SEHNR and FQNEAQ (reference sequence). The CDR3 coding sequence is TGTGCCAGCAGCTTCATGGGACTAGCGGCCTACGAGCAGTACTTC. It is translated as CASSFMGLAAYEQYF.

The chain joins TRBV9 to TRBJ2-7; 10 nucleotides agree with TRBD2. There are 15 residues in the CDR3. The junction had 6 bases not matched to a gene; V was cut back by 4 bases and J by 2 bases. Germline-derived CDR1 and CDR2 are SGDLS and YYNGEE. CDR3 coding DNA: TGTGCCAGCAGCCCCTGGACTAGCGGAACCTACGAGCAGTACTTC. This translates into CASSPWTSGTYEQYF.

This clone occurred once. This rearrangement joins TRBV5-1 to TRBJ2-2; possible D gene TRBD2, 6 bases. Germline-derived CDR1 and CDR2 are SGHRS and YFSETQ. CDR3 length equals 15 residues. The V end lost 4 bases, the J end lost 4 bases, and 14 bases lay between the germline ends. CDR3 in amino acids: CASSLSVGGTGELFF. In DNA, the CDR3 is TGCGCCAGCAGCCTCTCGGTGGGGGGCACCGGGGAGCTGTTTTTT.

The chain carries TRBV19 and TRBJ1-1, with 9 bases that match TRBD1. The V segment lost 10 bases and the J segment 7 bases; nucleotides outside the gene matches: 4. Looked up from germline, CDR1 is LNHDA and CDR2 is SQIVND (reference sequence). CDR3 length equals 11 residues. In DNA, the CDR3 is TGTGCCACTTGGACAGGGGTTGAAGCTTTCTTT. This sequence encodes CATWTGVEAFF.

V and J are TRBV18 and TRBJ2-7, with 7 positions matching TRBD2. CDR3 size: 18 residues. Trimming took 0 bases from V and 0 from J; bases not matched to a gene: 11. Germline V gene lookup returns CDR1 KGHSH and CDR2 LQKENI. CDR3 nucleotide sequence: TGTGCCAGCTCACCACCTTCGGGAGTAGCGGGCCCCTCCTACGAGCAGTACTTC. Encoded protein: CASSPPSGVAGPSYEQYF.

V is TRBV7-2 and J is TRBJ2-3, with no clear D. Germline CDR1 SGHTA, CDR2 FQGNSA. The CDR3 sequence is 14 residues long. V was clipped by 2 bases and J by 2 bases, with 8 bases between them. The CDR3 DNA sequence: TGTGCCAGCAGCTTAAGACTTCTCACAGATACGCAGTATTTT. It yields the protein CASSLRLLTDTQYF. Full variable domain (rest looked up from reference TRBV7-2 and TRBJ2-3): GAGVSQSPSNKVTEKGKDVELRCDPISGHTALYWYRQSLGQGLEFLIYFQGNSAPDKSGLPSDRFSAERTGGSVSTLTIQRTQQEDSAVYLCASSLRLLTDTQYFGPGTRLTVL.

On this clone: The junction does not match germline at one end; this may be a read error. This chain connects TRBV7-9 to TRBJ2-5; a weak D match, TRBD2 (6 bases). The CDR3 totals 19 residues. CDR1 and CDR2 from the germline V gene are SEHNR and FQNEAQ (reference sequence). In DNA, the CDR3 is TGTGCCAGCAGCCCTAGAACGCCCCAACTAGCTGGAGTCGGAGAGCCCCAGTACTTC. This encodes CASSPRTPQLAGVGEPQYF.

This chain joins TRBV6-6 and TRBJ2-7; D gene uncertain. CDR3 length: 11 amino acids. Germline CDR1 reads MNHNY; CDR2 reads SVGAGI (reference sequence). V lost 5 bases and J lost 3, with 5 bases in between. The CDR3 DNA reads TGTGCCAGCAGTGACGGCTACGAGCAGTACTTC. Translated, it gives CASSDGYEQYF.

Only one count was recorded for this clone. CDR3: CASSLAGLNEQFF. CDR3 coding DNA: TGTGCCAGCAGTTTAGCAGGTTTGAATGAGCAGTTCTTC. V is TRBV27 and J is TRBJ2-1; no firm D call. V lost 2 bases and J 7 bases, leaving 9 bases between the germline ends. Germline CDR1 reads MNHEY; CDR2 reads SMNVEV (reference sequence). The CDR3 spans 13 residues.

This chain links TRBV7-2 with TRBJ2-5, with 8 positions matching TRBD2. Per germline, CDR1 SGHTA and CDR2 FQGNSA. Trimming cost V 1 base and J 2 bases; bases outside gene matches: 3. The CDR3 covers 15 residues. Here the CDR3 reads CASSLGSGGQETQYF. The CDR3 region has the DNA TGTGCCAGCAGCTTAGGTTCGGGAGGGCAAGAGACCCAGTACTTC.

CDR3 nucleotide sequence: TGTGCCAGCAGTTACGTGGGCTCTGAGCAGTTCTTC. Translation: CASSYVGSEQFF. The chain carries TRBV6-5 and TRBJ2-1; D not resolved. The CDR3 spans 12 residues. Germline V gives CDR1 MNHEY, CDR2 SVGAGI. V lost 2 bases and J lost 9, with 8 bases in between.

The CDR3 sequence is CASSPEGASREWHNEQFF. In nucleotides, the CDR3 is TGTGCCAGCAGCCCCGAGGGGGCTAGCCGGGAATGGCACAATGAGCAGTTCTTC. V is TRBV9 and J is TRBJ2-1; 7 bases agree with TRBD1. Looked up from germline, CDR1 is SGDLS and CDR2 is YYNGEE. This CDR3 contains 18 residues. The junction had 18 bases not matched to a gene; V was cut back by 4 bases and J by 5 bases.

The V gene is TRBV5-4, the J gene TRBJ2-7; 8 positions match TRBD2. Germline lookup yields CDR1 SGHNT and CDR2 YYREEE (reference sequence). The CDR3 contains 14 residues. Trimming cost V 4 bases and J 4 bases; bases outside gene matches: 7. The CDR3 region has the DNA TGTGCCAGCAGCCTAGGACTAGCAAGGTACGAGCAGTACTTC. Translated, it gives CASSLGLARYEQYF. The full variable domain, rest sourced from reference TRBV5-4 and TRBJ2-7, is ETGVTQSPTHLIKTRGQQVTLRCSSQSGHNTVSWYQQALGQGPQFIFQYYREEENGRGNFPPRFSGLQFPNYSSELNVNALELDDSALYLCASSLGLARYEQYFGPGTRLTVT.

This chain uses TRBV7-2 with TRBJ2-7, with D unresolved. The CDR3 extends over 18 amino acids. V was shortened by 7 bases and J by 2 bases, with 27 bases between the two germline ends. CDR1 is SGHTA and CDR2 is FQGNSA in the germline V gene. CDR3 sequence: CASTVERRRDGGTYEQYF. CDR3 nucleotides: TGTGCCAGCACCGTCGAGAGGCGGCGCGACGGTGGGACCTACGAGCAGTACTTC.

This chain uses TRBV4-2 with TRBJ2-7, with 15 positions matching TRBD2. CDR3 size: 17 residues. The trim removed 0 bases at V and 3 bases at J, leaving 3 bases unmatched. Germline V gene sequence: CDR1 LGHNA, CDR2 YNFKEQ. The CDR3 loop is CASSQEPGLAGGYEQYF. Here the CDR3 DNA reads TGTGCCAGCAGCCAAGAGCCGGGACTAGCGGGAGGCTACGAGCAGTACTTC.

The sample holds a few counts of this clone. The V and J genes are TRBV18 and TRBJ2-7; D possibly matches TRBD1 or TRBD2 (5 bases each). Germline V gives CDR1 KGHSH, CDR2 LQKENI. The V end was cut by 1 base, the J end by 2 bases, with 9 bases between. The CDR3 is made up of 14 amino acids. DNA of the CDR3: TGTGCCAGCTCACCACGGGACCCCCCCTACGAGCAGTACTTC. Its protein is CASSPRDPPYEQYF.

The chain joins TRBV18 to TRBJ1-5; a possible D gene is TRBD1 (6 bases). V gave up 3 bases and J gave up 6 bases, with 27 bases separating them. The CDR3 has 19 amino acids. CDR1 is KGHSH, CDR2 LQKENI, per germline. The CDR3 protein is CASSPAEWSMGQGLQPQHF. DNA of the CDR3: TGTGCCAGCTCACCGGCGGAATGGAGTATGGGGCAGGGGCTTCAGCCCCAGCATTTT.

The CDR3 reads CASSEDPTGTYEQYF. The CDR3 coding sequence is TGCGCCAGCAGTGAGGACCCCACAGGTACCTACGAGCAGTACTTC. This chain connects TRBV10-2 to TRBJ2-7, with D maybe TRBD1 (5 bases). Trimming removed 2 bases from V and 2 bases from J, with 13 bases in between. The CDR3 sequence is 15 residues long. Germline V gene data show CDR1 as WSHSY and CDR2 as SAAADI.

This clone was seen just once. The chain recombines TRBV4-3 with TRBJ2-3, with 13 positions matching TRBD2. V dropped 4 bases and J dropped 1; count of bases not matched to a gene: 5. The V gene's germline CDR1 is LGHNA and CDR2 YSLEER. The CDR3 runs to 17 residues. CDR3 sequence (DNA): TGCGCCAGCAGCCTTAGACTAGCGGGAGGCGGCACAGATACGCAGTATTTT. It translates to CASSLRLAGGGTDTQYF.

The chain is built from TRBV6-5 and TRBJ2-7, with a weak D call TRBD2 (5 bases). With 10 bases removed from V and 7 bases from J, the gap between germline ends came to 17 bases. Germline assignment: CDR1 MNHEY and CDR2 SVGAGI. CDR3 size: 12 residues. CDR3 DNA sequence: TGTGCCACGAAGACCACTTCGGGGGAGCAGTACTTC. It codes for CATKTTSGEQYF.

This chain joins TRBV27 and TRBJ2-2; TRBD2 agrees at 8 bases. Germline CDR1 and CDR2: MNHEY and SMNVEV (reference sequence). The CDR3 spans 16 residues. V lost 5 bases, J lost 5 bases, and 10 bases stayed unmatched. The CDR3 reads CASSDSGNWATGELFF. The CDR3 DNA follows: TGTGCCAGCAGTGATAGCGGGAATTGGGCTACCGGGGAGCTGTTTTTT.

The chain links TRBV5-1 to TRBJ2-3, with TRBD2 identical over 7 bases. This CDR3 spans 16 amino acids. Per germline, CDR1 SGHRS and CDR2 YFSETQ. The V and J ends lost 0 bases and 0 bases, in that order; junction bases with no gene match: 4. The CDR3 protein is CASSLESSGSTDTQYF. DNA of the CDR3: TGCGCCAGCAGCTTGGAATCTAGCGGCAGCACAGATACGCAGTATTTT.

V gene TRBV28 combines with J gene TRBJ1-2, with D tentatively TRBD1 (5 bases). The ends were cut back, 6 bases at V and 7 bases at J, with 18 bases in the middle. The CDR3 totals 14 residues. Germline V lookup: CDR1 MDHEN, CDR2 SYDVKM. Here the CDR3 DNA reads TGTGCCAGCAGCAATGAGGGCGGGGGATCTGGCTACACCTTC. It codes for CASSNEGGGSGYTF.

The V gene is TRBV13, the J gene TRBJ2-7, with D possibly matching TRBD2 (5 bases). CDR1 is PRHDT and CDR2 is FYEKMQ in the germline V gene (reference sequence). The CDR3 runs to 14 residues. V dropped 5 bases and J dropped 1 base, with 12 bases sitting between them. CDR3 DNA: TGTGCCAGCAGCCCCGGGGTAGCATCCTACGAGCAGTACTTC. It yields the protein CASSPGVASYEQYF.

This CDR3 is CASRPLQGVGAEAFF. The CDR3 region has the DNA TGTGCCAGCAGACCTCTACAGGGGGTAGGTGCTGAAGCTTTCTTT. The V gene is TRBV28, the J gene TRBJ1-1, with 8 bases identical to TRBD1. The V gene's germline CDR1 is MDHEN and CDR2 SYDVKM. With V trimmed by 6 bases and J by 6 bases, 12 bases remained unmatched. This CDR3 contains 15 residues.

The chain joins TRBV6-5 to TRBJ2-4, with D possibly being TRBD1 (5 bases). V shed 0 bases and J shed 8 bases, with 14 bases lying between them. This CDR3 is built from 15 residues. Germline loops: CDR1 MNHEY, CDR2 SVGAGI. Here the CDR3 reads CASSYSAGLEDIQYF. CDR3 nucleotides: TGTGCCAGCAGTTACTCAGCAGGGCTCGAGGACATTCAGTACTTC.

This clone has a handful of counts. The V gene is TRBV2, the J gene TRBJ1-2; D gene uncertain. Germline-derived CDR1 and CDR2 are SNHLY and FYNNEI. The CDR3 runs 13 residues. Between the trimmed V and J ends, which lost 4 bases and 0 bases, there was a span of 6 bases. Written as DNA, the CDR3 is TGTGCCAGCAGTGTAAGAGCTAACTATGGCTACACCTTC. Its translation: CASSVRANYGYTF.